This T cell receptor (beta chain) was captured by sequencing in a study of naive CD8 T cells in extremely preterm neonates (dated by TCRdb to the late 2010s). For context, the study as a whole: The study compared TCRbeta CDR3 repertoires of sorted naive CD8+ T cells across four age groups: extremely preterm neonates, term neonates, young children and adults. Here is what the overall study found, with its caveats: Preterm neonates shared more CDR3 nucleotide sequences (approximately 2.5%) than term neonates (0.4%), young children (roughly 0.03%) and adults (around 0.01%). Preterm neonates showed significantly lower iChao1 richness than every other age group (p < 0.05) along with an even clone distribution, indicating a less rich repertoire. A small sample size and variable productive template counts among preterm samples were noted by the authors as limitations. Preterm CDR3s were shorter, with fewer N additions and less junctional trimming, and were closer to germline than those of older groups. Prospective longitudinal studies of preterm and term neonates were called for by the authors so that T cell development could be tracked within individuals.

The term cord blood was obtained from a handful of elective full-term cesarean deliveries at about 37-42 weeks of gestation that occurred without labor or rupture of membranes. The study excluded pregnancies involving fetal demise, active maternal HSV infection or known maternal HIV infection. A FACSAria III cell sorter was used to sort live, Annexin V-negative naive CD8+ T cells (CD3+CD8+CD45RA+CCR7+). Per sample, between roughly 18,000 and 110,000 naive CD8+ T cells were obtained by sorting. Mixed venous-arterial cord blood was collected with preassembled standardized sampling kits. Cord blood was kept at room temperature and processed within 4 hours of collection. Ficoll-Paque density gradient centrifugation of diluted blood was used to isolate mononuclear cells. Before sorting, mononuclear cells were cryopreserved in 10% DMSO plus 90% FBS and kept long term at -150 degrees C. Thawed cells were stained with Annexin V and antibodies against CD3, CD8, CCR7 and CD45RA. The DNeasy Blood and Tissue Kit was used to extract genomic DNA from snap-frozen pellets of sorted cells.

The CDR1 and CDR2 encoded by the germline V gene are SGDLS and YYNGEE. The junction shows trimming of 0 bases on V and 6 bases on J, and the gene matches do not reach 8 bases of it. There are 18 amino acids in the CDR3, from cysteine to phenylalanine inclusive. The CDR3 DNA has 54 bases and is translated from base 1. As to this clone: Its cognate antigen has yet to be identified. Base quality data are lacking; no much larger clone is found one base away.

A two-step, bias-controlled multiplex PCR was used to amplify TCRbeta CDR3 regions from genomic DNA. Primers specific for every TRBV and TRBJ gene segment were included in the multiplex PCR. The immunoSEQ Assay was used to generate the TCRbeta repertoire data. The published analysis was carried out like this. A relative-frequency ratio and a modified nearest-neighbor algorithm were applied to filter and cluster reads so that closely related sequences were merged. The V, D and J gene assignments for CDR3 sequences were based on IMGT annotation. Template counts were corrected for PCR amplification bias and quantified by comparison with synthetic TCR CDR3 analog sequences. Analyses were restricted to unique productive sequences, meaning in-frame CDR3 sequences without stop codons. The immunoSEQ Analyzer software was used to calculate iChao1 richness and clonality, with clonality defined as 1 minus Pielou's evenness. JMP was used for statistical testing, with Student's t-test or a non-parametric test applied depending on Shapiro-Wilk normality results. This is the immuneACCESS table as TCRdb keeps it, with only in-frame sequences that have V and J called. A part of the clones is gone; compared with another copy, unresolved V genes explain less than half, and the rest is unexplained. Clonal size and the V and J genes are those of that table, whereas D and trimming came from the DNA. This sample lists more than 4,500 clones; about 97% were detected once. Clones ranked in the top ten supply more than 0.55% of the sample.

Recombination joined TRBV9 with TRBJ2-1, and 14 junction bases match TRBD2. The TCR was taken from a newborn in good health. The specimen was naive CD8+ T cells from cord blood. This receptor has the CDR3 CASSVEGTSGGSGNEQFF. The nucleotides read TGTGCCAGCAGCGTAGAGGGGACTAGCGGGGGATCGGGCAATGAGCAGTTCTTC.